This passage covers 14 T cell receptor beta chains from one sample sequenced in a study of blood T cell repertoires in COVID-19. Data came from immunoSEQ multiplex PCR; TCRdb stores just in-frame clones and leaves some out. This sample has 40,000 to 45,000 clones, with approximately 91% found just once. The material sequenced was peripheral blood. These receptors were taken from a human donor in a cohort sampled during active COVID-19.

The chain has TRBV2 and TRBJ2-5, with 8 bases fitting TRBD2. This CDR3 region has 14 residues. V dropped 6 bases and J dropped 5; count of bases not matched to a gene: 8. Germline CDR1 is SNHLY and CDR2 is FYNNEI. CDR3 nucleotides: TGTGCCAGCAGCATCGGGGGGGCCGGTGAGACCCAGTACTTC. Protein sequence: CASSIGGAGETQYF. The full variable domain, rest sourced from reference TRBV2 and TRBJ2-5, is EPEVTQTPSHQVTQMGQEVILRCVPISNHLYFYWYRQILGQKVEFLVSFYNNEISEKSEIFDDQFSVERPDGSNFTLKIRSTKLEDSAMYFCASSIGGAGETQYFGPGTRLLVL.

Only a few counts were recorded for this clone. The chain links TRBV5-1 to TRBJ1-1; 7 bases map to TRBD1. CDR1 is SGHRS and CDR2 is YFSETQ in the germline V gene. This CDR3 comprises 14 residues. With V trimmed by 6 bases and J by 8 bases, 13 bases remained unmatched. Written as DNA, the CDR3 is TGCGCCAGCATCCAAGGGGGCGGGATTGACGAAGCTTTCTTT. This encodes CASIQGGGIDEAFF.

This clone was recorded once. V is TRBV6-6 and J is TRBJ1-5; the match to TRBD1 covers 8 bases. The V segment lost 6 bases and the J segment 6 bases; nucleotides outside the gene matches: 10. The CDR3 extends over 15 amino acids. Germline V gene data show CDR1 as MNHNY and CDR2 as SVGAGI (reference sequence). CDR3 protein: CASSARTGRGQPQHF. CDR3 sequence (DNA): TGTGCCAGCAGCGCTAGGACAGGGAGGGGTCAGCCCCAGCATTTT.

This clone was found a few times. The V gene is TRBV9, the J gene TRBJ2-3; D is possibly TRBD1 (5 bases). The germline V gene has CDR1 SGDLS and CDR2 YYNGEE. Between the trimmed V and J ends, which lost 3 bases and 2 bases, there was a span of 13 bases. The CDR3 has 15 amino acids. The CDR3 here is CASSEDIGFTDTQYF. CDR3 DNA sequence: TGTGCCAGCAGCGAGGACATCGGGTTCACAGATACGCAGTATTTT. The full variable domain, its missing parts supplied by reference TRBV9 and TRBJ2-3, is DSGVTQTPKHLITATGQRVTLRCSPRSGDLSVYWYQQSLDQGLQFLIQYYNGEERAKGNILERFSAQQFPDLHSELNLSSLELGDSALYFCASSEDIGFTDTQYFGPGTRLTVL.

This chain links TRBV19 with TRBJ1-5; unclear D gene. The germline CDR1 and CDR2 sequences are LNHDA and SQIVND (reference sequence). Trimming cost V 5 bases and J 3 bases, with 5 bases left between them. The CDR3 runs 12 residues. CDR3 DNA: TGTGCCAGTAGTCAGAACAATCAGCCCCAGCATTTT. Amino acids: CASSQNNQPQHF. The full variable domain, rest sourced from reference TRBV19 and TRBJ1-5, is DGGITQSPKYLFRKEGQNVTLSCEQNLNHDAMYWYRQDPGQGLRLIYYSQIVNDFQKGDIAEGYSVSREKKESFPLTVTSAQKNPTAFYLCASSQNNQPQHFGDGTRLSIL.

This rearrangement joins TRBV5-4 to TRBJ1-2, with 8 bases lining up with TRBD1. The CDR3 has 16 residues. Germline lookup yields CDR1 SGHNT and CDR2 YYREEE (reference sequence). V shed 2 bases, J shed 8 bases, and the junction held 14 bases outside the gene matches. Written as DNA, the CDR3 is TGTGCCAGCAGCTTTCCCCTTTCTGGACAGGGAGGCGGCTACACCTTC. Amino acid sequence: CASSFPLSGQGGGYTF.

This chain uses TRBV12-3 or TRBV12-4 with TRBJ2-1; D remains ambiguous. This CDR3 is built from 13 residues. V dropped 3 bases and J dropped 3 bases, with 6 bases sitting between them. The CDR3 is CASSFSGYNEQFF. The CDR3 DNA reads TGTGCCAGCAGTTTCTCCGGCTACAATGAGCAGTTCTTC.

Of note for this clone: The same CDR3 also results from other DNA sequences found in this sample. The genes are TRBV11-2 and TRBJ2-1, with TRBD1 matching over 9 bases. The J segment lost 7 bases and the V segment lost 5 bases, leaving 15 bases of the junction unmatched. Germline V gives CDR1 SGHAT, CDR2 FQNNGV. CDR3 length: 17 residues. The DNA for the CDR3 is TGTGCCAGCAGCCCGGGACAGGGAATGGTGAGTAGAAATGAGCAGTTCTTC. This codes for CASSPGQGMVSRNEQFF. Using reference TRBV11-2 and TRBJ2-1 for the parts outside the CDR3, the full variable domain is EAGVAQSPRYKIIEKRQSVAFWCNPISGHATLYWYQQILGQGPKLLIQFQNNGVVDDSQLPKDRFSAERLKGVDSTLKIQPAKLEDSAVYLCASSPGQGMVSRNEQFFGPGTRLTVL.

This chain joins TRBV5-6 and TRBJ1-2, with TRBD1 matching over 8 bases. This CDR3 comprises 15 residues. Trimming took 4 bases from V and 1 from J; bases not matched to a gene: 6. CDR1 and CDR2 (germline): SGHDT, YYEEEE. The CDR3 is CASSGNRGYNYGYTF. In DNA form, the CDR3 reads TGTGCCAGCAGCGGAAACAGGGGGTATAACTATGGCTACACCTTC.

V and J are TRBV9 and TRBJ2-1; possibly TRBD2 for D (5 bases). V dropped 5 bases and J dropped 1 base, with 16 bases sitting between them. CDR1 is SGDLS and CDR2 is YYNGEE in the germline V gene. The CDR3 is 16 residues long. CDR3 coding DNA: TGTGCCAGCAGTACGGGGTCCCCCCTATCCTACAATGAGCAGTTCTTC. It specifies CASSTGSPLSYNEQFF.

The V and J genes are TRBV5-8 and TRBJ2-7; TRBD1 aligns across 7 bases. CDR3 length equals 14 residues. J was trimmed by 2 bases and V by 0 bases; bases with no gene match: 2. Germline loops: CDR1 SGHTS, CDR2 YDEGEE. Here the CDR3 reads CASSLAGTAYEQYF. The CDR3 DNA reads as TGTGCCAGCAGCTTGGCCGGGACAGCCTACGAGCAGTACTTC.

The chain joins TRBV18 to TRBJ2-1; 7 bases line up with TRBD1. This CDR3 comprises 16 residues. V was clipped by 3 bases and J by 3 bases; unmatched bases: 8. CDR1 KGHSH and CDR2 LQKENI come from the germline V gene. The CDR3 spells CASSPTRRQGYNEQFF. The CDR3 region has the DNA TGTGCCAGCTCACCCACTAGGCGACAGGGCTACAATGAGCAGTTCTTC.

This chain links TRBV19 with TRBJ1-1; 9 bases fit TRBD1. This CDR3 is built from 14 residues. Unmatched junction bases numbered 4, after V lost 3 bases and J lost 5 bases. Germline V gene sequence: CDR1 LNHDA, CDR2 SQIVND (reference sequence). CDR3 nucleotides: TGTGCCAGTAGTATCGGGACAGGGCTAACTGAAGCTTTCTTT. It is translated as CASSIGTGLTEAFF.

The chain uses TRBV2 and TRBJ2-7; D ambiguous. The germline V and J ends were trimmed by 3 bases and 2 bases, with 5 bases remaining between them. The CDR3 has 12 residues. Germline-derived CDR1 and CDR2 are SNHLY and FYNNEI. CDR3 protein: CASSEGPYEQYF. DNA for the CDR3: TGTGCCAGCAGTGAGGGCCCCTACGAGCAGTACTTC.